The 10 T cell receptor beta chains below come from one sample, sequenced in a study of cytomegalovirus exposure and HLA in healthy donors. Use of 60 Vbeta and 13 Jbeta primers characterized the PCR. Profiled with immunoSEQ multiplex PCR; TCRdb holds only in-frame clones, not every one. The sample holds around 170,000 clones, over 80% seen once. The sequenced material came from PBMCs. The receptors originated from a man in his forties in good health and CMV-seronegative.

The chain employs TRBV6-6 and TRBJ2-7, with D perhaps TRBD2 (5 bases). Germline V CDR1 and CDR2: MNHNY, SVGAGI (reference sequence). This CDR3 spans 16 amino acids. V was cut by 0 bases and J by 0 bases, with 12 bases left in between. CDR3 amino acids: CASSYSKGSSSYEQYF. In nucleotides, the CDR3 is TGTGCCAGCAGTTACTCGAAAGGGAGTAGCTCCTACGAGCAGTACTTC.

The V call is TRBV19, the J call TRBJ1-3; 9 bases agree with TRBD1. Germline trimming cut 5 bases from V and 4 bases from J; bases unmatched to any gene: 9. CDR1 LNHDA and CDR2 SQIVND come from the germline V gene (reference sequence). The CDR3 sequence is 16 residues long. The CDR3 DNA follows: TGTGCCAGTAGTTCAACGGGACAGGGCTCCGGAAACACCATATATTTT. Translation: CASSSTGQGSGNTIYF.

The gene calls are TRBV19 and TRBJ2-3, with TRBD1 matching 7 bases. Per germline, CDR1 LNHDA and CDR2 SQIVND (reference sequence). Trimming at V came to 10 bases and at J to 5 bases, leaving 9 bases not matched to a gene. The CDR3 extends over 13 amino acids. The CDR3 sequence is CATSDRAGDTQYF. The CDR3 DNA reads as TGTGCCACCTCTGACAGGGCTGGAGATACGCAGTATTTT.

J is TRBJ2-7 and V is TRBV2; D unclear. The germline V and J ends were trimmed by 2 bases and 2 bases, with 7 bases remaining between them. The length of the CDR3 is 13 residues. The germline V gene encodes CDR1 SNHLY and CDR2 FYNNEI. The CDR3 nucleotides are TGTGCCAGCAGTGAAACAGAAGCCTACGAGCAGTACTTC. Translated: CASSETEAYEQYF.

The chain joins TRBV2 to TRBJ1-4, with D unresolved. V was cut by 2 bases and J by 2 bases, with 9 bases left in between. Germline assignment: CDR1 SNHLY and CDR2 FYNNEI. This CDR3 is 15 amino acids long. CDR3: CASSELVQTNEKLFF. The CDR3 coding sequence is TGTGCCAGCAGTGAATTGGTTCAGACTAATGAAAAACTGTTTTTT.

The CDR3, as DNA: TGCGCCAGCAGCCCCAGGACTAGCGGTTATACGCAGTATTTT. Translating it yields CASSPRTSGYTQYF. The chain uses TRBV5-1 and TRBJ2-3; 10 positions match TRBD2. Germline V gives CDR1 SGHRS, CDR2 YFSETQ. The CDR3 length is 14 residues. V lost 4 bases and J lost 7; bases outside the gene matches: 6. The full variable domain, its missing parts supplied by reference TRBV5-1 and TRBJ2-3, is KAGVTQTPRYLIKTRGQQVTLSCSPISGHRSVSWYQQTPGQGLQFLFEYFSETQRNKGNFPGRFSGRQFSNSRSEMNVSTLELGDSALYLCASSPRTSGYTQYFGPGTRLTVL.

V usage is TRBV19 and J usage is TRBJ2-7; TRBD1 matches at 8 bases. CDR3 size: 13 residues. From germline, CDR1 is LNHDA and CDR2 SQIVND (reference sequence). With 6 bases clipped from V and 6 bases from J, the junction kept 7 bases outside the gene matches. The CDR3 loop reads CASRAGGYGEQYF. In nucleotides, the CDR3 is TGTGCCAGTAGGGCAGGGGGCTATGGCGAGCAGTACTTC.

The chain links TRBV11-2 to TRBJ2-7; possibly TRBD1 for D (5 bases). Trimming took 2 bases from V and 6 from J, leaving 8 bases between them. The CDR3 consists of 12 residues. Per germline, CDR1 SGHAT and CDR2 FQNNGV. CDR3 bases: TGTGCCAGCAGCTTAAAGGGGATCGAGCAGTACTTC. Its protein is CASSLKGIEQYF.

The V call is TRBV4-2, the J call TRBJ1-5, with 8 bases aligning to TRBD1. The CDR3 covers 15 residues. V shed 3 bases, J shed 4 bases, and the junction held 5 bases outside the gene matches. Germline CDR1 and CDR2: LGHNA and YNFKEQ. CDR3 sequence reads: CASSQPDRGNQPQHF. The CDR3 bases are TGTGCCAGCAGCCAGCCCGACAGGGGAAATCAGCCCCAGCATTTT.

The chain employs TRBV5-4 and TRBJ2-2; D is unresolved. Germline-derived CDR1 and CDR2 are SGHNT and YYREEE (reference sequence). This CDR3 spans 14 amino acids. Between the trimmed V and J ends, which lost 4 bases and 4 bases, there was a span of 11 bases. The CDR3, as DNA: TGTGCCAGCAGCCTTCCCATTAGCACCGGGGAGCTGTTTTTT. Encoded protein: CASSLPISTGELFF.